Given below is one TCR beta chain in context. What antigen it recognizes has not been identified. No per-base quality is available; no much larger clone lies one base away. CDR1 and CDR2, looked up from the germline V gene (reference sequence), are LNHDA and SQIVND. Here V drops 3 bases and J drops 2 bases, and the junction holds 10 bases not matched to any gene. Inclusive of the bounding cysteine and phenylalanine, the CDR3 is 18 residues long. The sequence is cut down to CDR3 DNA, 54 bases in frame from base 1. This sample's treatment or condition label indicates: in vitro stimulation with specific CMV peptide epitopes to enrich CMV-specific T cells. Sequenced using an Illumina HiSeq 1500. TCRdb reanalyzed the raw reads on its own, using fastp at Q25 for trimming and MiXCR for clone calling, and kept in-frame beta chains. Each entry is one CDR3 protein sequence, shown with its most common DNA and genes. The sample includes approximately 910,000 distinct CDR3 sequences, with approximately 31% observed a single time. Around 15% of the sample belongs to the ten largest clones.

This specimen belongs to a study of T cell repertoires in cytomegalovirus infection (dated 2019 in TCRdb). Regarding the study in general: Recently identified HLA-C-restricted CMV epitopes, whose presentation resists viral immunomodulation, were targeted by peptide stimulations together with well-studied HLA-B-restricted epitopes. Donor HLA type was relevant to the analysis, as public TCR beta signatures indicated carriage of CMV infection together with the matching HLA type. The full study reports these points: In both this cohort and an independent cohort of a few hundred donors, the cumulative frequency of public TCR beta family members distinguished carriers of CMV infection plus the relevant HLA type. In the ex vivo response, HLA-C-restricted CMV-specific TCR beta clonotypes were dominant, and in two of eight donors the single most frequent clonotype came from this HLA-C-restricted group.

Sequencing was performed on cultured CD8+ T cells from PBMCs, taken from culture after CMV antigen stimulation. Here the chain combines TRBV19 and TRBJ2-2; a stretch of 9 junction bases matches TRBD1. This sequence was found in a human donor in good health (CMV status not recorded). Some clones in this sample may be carry-over from other donors' samples. The CDR3 protein is CASSIGTGGPHNTGELFF. The nucleotides read TGTGCCAGTAGTATTGGCACAGGGGGCCCCCACAACACCGGGGAGCTGTTTTTT.